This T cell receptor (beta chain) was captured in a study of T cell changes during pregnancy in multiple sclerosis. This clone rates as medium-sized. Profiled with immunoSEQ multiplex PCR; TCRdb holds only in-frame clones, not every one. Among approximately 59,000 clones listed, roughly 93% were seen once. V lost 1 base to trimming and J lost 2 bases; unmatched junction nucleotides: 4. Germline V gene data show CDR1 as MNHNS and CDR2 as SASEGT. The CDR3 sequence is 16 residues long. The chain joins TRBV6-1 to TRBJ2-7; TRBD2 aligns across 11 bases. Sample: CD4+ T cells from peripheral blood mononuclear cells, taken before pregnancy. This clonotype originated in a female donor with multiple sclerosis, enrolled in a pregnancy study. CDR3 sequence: CASSEGPGLAAYEQYF. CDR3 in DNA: TGTGCCAGCAGTGAAGGACCGGGACTAGCGGCCTACGAGCAGTACTTC.